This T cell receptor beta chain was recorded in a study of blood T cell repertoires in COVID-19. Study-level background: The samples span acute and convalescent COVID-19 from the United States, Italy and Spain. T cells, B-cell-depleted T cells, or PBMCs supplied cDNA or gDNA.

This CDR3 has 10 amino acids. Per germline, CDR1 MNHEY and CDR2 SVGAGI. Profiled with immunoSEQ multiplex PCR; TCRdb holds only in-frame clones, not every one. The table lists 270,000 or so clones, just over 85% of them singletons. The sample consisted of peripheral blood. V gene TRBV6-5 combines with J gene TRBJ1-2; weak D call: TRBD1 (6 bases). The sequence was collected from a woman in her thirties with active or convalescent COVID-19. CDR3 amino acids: CARGFYGYTF. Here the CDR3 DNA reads TGTGCGAGGGGGTTCTATGGCTACACCTTC.